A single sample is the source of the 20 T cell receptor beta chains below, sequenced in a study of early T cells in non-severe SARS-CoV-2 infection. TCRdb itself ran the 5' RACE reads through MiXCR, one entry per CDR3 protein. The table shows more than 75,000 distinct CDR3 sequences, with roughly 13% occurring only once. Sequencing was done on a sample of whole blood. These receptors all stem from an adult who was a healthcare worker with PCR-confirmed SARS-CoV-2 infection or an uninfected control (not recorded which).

The CDR3 reads CASRQGANTDTQYF. The CDR3 DNA is TGTGCCAGCCGGCAAGGGGCTAACACAGATACGCAGTATTTT. The chain links TRBV5-4 to TRBJ2-3, with D possibly TRBD1 on 5 matching bases. The CDR3 has 14 residues. V was shortened by 7 bases and J by 2 bases, with 14 bases between the two germline ends. Per the germline V gene, CDR1 is SGHNT and CDR2 is YYREEE (reference sequence).

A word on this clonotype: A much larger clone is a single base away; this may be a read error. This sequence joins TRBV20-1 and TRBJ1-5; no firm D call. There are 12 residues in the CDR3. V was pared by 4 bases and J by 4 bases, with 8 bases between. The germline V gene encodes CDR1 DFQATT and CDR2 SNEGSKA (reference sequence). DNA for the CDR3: TGCAGTGCTATGGTAGTTAATCAGCCCCAGCATTTT. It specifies CSAMVVNQPQHF.

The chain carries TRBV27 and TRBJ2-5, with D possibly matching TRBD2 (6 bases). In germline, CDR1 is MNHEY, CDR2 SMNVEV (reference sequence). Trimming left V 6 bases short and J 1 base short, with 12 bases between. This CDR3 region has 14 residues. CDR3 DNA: TGTGCCAGCAGGCCGGACTACCGCCAAGAGACCCAGTACTTC. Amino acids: CASRPDYRQETQYF.

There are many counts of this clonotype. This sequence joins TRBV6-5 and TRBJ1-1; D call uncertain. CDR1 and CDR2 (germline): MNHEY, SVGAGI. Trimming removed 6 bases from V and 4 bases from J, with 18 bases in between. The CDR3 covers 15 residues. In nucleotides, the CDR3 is TGTGCCAGCAGCCCCCGTGGGGTTTCGAGCACTGAAGCTTTCTTT. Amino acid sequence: CASSPRGVSSTEAFF.

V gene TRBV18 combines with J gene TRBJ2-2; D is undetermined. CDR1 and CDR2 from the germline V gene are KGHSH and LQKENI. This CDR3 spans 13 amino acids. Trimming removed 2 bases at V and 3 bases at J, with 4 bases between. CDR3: CASSPTHTGELFF. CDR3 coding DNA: TGTGCCAGCTCACCAACCCACACCGGGGAGCTGTTTTTT.

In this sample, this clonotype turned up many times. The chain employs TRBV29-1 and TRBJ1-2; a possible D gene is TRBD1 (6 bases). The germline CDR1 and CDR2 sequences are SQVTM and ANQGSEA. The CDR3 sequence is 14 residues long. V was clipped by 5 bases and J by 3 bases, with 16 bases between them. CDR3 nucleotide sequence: TGCAGCGTTCCCTGGACAGAAACCTACTATGGCTACACCTTC. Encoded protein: CSVPWTETYYGYTF.

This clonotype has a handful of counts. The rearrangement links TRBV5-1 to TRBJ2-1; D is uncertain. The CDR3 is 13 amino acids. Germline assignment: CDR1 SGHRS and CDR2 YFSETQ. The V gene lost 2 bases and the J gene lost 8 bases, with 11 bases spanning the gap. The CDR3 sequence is CASSFGPLDEQFF. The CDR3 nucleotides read TGCGCCAGCAGCTTCGGGCCCCTTGATGAGCAGTTCTTC. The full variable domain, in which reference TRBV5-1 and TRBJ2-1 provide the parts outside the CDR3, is KAGVTQTPRYLIKTRGQQVTLSCSPISGHRSVSWYQQTPGQGLQFLFEYFSETQRNKGNFPGRFSGRQFSNSRSEMNVSTLELGDSALYLCASSFGPLDEQFFGPGTRLTVL.

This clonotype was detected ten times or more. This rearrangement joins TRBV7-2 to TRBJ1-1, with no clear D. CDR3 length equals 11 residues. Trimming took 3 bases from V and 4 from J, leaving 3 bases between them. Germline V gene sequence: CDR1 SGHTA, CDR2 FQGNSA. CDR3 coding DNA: TGTGCCAGCAGCTTTATCACTGAAGCTTTCTTT. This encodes CASSFITEAFF.

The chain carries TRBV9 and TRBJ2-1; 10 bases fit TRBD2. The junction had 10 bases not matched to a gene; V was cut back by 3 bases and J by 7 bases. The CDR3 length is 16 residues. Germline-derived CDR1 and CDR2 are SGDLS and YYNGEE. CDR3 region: CASSATTSGVMNEQFF. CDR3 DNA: TGTGCCAGCAGCGCCACAACTAGCGGGGTCATGAATGAGCAGTTCTTC.

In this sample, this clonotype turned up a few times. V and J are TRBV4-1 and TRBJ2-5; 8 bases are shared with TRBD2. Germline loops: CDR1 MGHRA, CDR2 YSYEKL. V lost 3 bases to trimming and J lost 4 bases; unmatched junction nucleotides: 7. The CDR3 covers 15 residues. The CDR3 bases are TGCGCCAGCAGCCAGAGCGGGGGCGAAGGAGAGACCCAGTACTTC. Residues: CASSQSGGEGETQYF.

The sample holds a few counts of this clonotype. The CDR3 reads CASSQGDLEADTQYF. CDR3 nucleotide sequence: TGTGCCAGCAGCCAAGGTGACCTGGAGGCAGATACGCAGTATTTT. The chain links TRBV3-1 to TRBJ2-3; perhaps TRBD2 as D (5 bases). CDR3 size: 15 residues. The germline V gene encodes CDR1 LGHDT and CDR2 YNNKEL (reference sequence). Trimming removed 1 base at V and 4 bases at J, with 12 bases between.

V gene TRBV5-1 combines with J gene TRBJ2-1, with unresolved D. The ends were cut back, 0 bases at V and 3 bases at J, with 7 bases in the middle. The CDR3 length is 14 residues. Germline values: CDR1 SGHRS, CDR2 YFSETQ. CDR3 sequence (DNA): TGCGCCAGCAGCTTGGTCGCGGTCTACAATGAGCAGTTCTTC. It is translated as CASSLVAVYNEQFF.

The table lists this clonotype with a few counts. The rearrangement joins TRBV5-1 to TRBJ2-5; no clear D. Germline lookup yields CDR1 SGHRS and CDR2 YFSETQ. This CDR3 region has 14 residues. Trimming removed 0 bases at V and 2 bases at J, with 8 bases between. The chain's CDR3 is CASSLDTVQETQYF. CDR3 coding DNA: TGCGCCAGCAGCTTGGATACCGTACAAGAGACCCAGTACTTC.

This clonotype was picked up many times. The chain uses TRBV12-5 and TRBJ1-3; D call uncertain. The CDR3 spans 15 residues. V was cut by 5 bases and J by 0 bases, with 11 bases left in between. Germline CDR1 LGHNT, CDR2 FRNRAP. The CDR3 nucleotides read TGTGCTAGTGGTCCCCCGTCCATCTCTGGAAACACCATATATTTT. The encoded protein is CASGPPSISGNTIYF.

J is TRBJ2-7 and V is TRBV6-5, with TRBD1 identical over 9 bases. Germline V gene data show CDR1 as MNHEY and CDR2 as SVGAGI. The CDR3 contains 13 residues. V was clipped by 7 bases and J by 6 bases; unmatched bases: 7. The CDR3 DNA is TGTGCCAGCACCGGGGACAGGGTGGGCGAGCAGTACTTC. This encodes CASTGDRVGEQYF.

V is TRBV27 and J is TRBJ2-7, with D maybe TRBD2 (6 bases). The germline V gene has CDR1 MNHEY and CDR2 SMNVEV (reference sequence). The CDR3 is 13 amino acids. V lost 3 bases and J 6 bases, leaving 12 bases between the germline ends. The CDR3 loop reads CASSFNGEVEQYF. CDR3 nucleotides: TGTGCCAGCAGTTTTAATGGGGAGGTCGAGCAGTACTTC.

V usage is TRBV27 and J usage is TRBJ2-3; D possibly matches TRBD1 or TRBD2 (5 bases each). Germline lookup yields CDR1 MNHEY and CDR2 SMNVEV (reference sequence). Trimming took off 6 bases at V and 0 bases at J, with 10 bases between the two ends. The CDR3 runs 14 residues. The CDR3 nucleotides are TGTGCCAGCAGCGTGGGGACGAGCACAGATACGCAGTATTTT. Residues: CASSVGTSTDTQYF.

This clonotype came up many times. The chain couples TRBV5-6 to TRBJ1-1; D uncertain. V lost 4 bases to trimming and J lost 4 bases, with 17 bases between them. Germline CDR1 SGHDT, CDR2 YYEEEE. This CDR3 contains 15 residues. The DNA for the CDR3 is TGTGCCAGCAGCCCACTGACGAGGCCTAGCACTGAAGCTTTCTTT. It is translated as CASSPLTRPSTEAFF. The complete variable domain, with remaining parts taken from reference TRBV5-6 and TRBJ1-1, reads DAGVTQSPTHLIKTRGQQVTLRCSPKSGHDTVSWYQQALGQGPQFIFQYYEEEERQRGNFPDRFSGHQFPNYSSELNVNALLLGDSALYLCASSPLTRPSTEAFFGQGTRLTVV.

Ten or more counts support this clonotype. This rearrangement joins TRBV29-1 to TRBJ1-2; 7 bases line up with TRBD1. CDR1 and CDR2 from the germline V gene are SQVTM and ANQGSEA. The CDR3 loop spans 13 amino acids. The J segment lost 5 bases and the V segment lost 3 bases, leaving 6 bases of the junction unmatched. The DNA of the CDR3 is TGCAGCGTTGATAAGACAGGGTTGTATGGCTACACCTTC. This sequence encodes CSVDKTGLYGYTF.

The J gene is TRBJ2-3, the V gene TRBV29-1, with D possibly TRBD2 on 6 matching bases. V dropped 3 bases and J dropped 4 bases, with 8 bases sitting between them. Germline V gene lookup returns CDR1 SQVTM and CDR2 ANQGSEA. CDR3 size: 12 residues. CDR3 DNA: TGCAGCGTTGATAGCGGCGCAGATACGCAGTATTTT. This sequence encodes CSVDSGADTQYF.